This T cell receptor (beta chain) originates from a study of control samples from healthy donors and cancer patients (TCRdb year 2020). This clone registers as medium-sized (0.01 to 0.1%) within its sample. The target of this receptor is not known. It has no much larger one-base neighbor in the sample; base qualities were not kept. The library was produced with the immunoSEQ multiplex PCR assay. The table was pulled from immuneACCESS by TCRdb, which kept in-frame rearrangements only. Such tables lose some clones; where checked, under half of the loss comes from unresolved V genes, and the rest has no known cause. Counted in this sample were some 150,000 clones; roughly 92% of them appeared once. The ten largest clonotypes hold roughly 14% of the sample. CDR1 SNHLY and CDR2 FYNNEI are derived from the germline V gene. The trim is 1 base for V and 0 bases for J, with a gap of 6 bases between the germline ends. The CDR3 runs 14 amino acids, cysteine and phenylalanine included. CDR3 DNA only is kept here, 42 bases in frame from base 1.

Sequenced: blood. The clonotype was recovered from a man aged 40-55 years in good health. The chain joins TRBV2 to TRBJ1-2, and the D gene may be TRBD1, 5 bases matching. The CDR3 is CASSEEGTNYGYTF. Read as DNA, the sequence is TGTGCCAGCAGTGAAGAGGGGACTAACTATGGCTACACCTTC.